Listed below are T cell receptor beta chains from one sample, sequenced in a study of blood T cell repertoires in COVID-19. Sequenced by immunoSEQ multiplex PCR; TCRdb stores in-frame clones only, minus some. This sample has about 200,000 clones; about 88% occur once, and the top ten carry about 1.6%. The sequenced sample consisted of peripheral blood. These receptors were taken from a young man with active or convalescent COVID-19. Both conserved end residues are part of each CDR3. D genes are given only for firm matches. Size is omitted from some rows. Given values are once, few, many or a class for expanded clones.

abundance: -
d_gene: -
j_gene: TRBJ1-4
v_gene: TRBV11-2
CDR3aa: CASSFVPATNEKLFF
CDR3nt: TGTGCCAGCAGCTTCGTCCCTGCAACTAATGAAAAACTGTTTTTT

abundance: -
d_gene: -
j_gene: TRBJ1-2
v_gene: TRBV19
CDR3aa: CASKMGGNYGYTF
CDR3nt: TGTGCCAGTAAGATGGGGGGTAACTATGGCTACACCTTC

abundance: -
d_gene: -
j_gene: TRBJ1-1
v_gene: TRBV15
CDR3aa: CATSRDPRANTEAFF
CDR3nt: TGTGCCACCAGCAGAGATCCCAGGGCGAACACTGAAGCTTTCTTT

abundance: few
d_gene: TRBD1
j_gene: TRBJ1-6
v_gene: TRBV19
CDR3aa: CASSIGGQGTNSPLHF
CDR3nt: TGTGCCAGTAGTATCGGGGGACAGGGGACTAATTCACCCCTCCACTTT

abundance: -
d_gene: TRBD1
j_gene: TRBJ1-2
v_gene: TRBV3-1/TRBV3-2
CDR3aa: CASSQDVRDRGSLGYGYTF
CDR3nt: TGTGCCAGCAGCCAAGACGTCCGCGACAGGGGCTCCCTAGGCTATGGCTACACCTTC

abundance: few
d_gene: -
j_gene: TRBJ2-7
v_gene: TRBV6-5
CDR3aa: CASTNPGSPYEQYF
CDR3nt: TGTGCCAGCACTAATCCCGGGAGCCCCTACGAGCAGTACTTC

abundance: -
d_gene: -
j_gene: TRBJ2-3
v_gene: TRBV11-2
CDR3aa: CASSLGVSGSTDTQYF
CDR3nt: TGTGCCAGCAGCTTAGGTGTCAGCGGAAGCACAGATACGCAGTATTTT

abundance: -
d_gene: -
j_gene: TRBJ1-1
v_gene: TRBV18
CDR3aa: CASSPTGGRMNTEAFF
CDR3nt: TGTGCCAGCTCACCAACCGGAGGCCGGATGAACACTGAAGCTTTCTTT

abundance: -
d_gene: TRBD1
j_gene: TRBJ2-7
v_gene: TRBV18
CDR3aa: CASSSGQGAQYEQYF
CDR3nt: TGTGCCAGCTCATCAGGACAGGGCGCTCAGTACGAGCAGTACTTC

abundance: -
d_gene: TRBD2
j_gene: TRBJ2-7
v_gene: TRBV6-6
CDR3aa: CASSRALLAGVSYEQYF
CDR3nt: TGTGCCAGCAGTCGAGCCCTCCTAGCGGGAGTATCCTACGAGCAGTACTTC

abundance: -
d_gene: -
j_gene: TRBJ2-7
v_gene: TRBV11-2
CDR3aa: CASSLVVQGSYEQYF
CDR3nt: TGTGCCAGCAGCTTAGTTGTTCAGGGATCCTACGAGCAGTACTTC

abundance: -
d_gene: -
j_gene: TRBJ2-1
v_gene: TRBV2
CDR3aa: CASEPLREQFF
CDR3nt: TGTGCCAGTGAGCCGCTCCGAGAGCAGTTCTTC

abundance: -
d_gene: -
j_gene: TRBJ2-4
v_gene: TRBV9
CDR3aa: CASSVRPGNIQYF
CDR3nt: TGTGCCAGCAGCGTCAGACCAGGAAACATTCAGTACTTC

abundance: -
d_gene: -
j_gene: TRBJ1-1
v_gene: TRBV9
CDR3aa: CATIGGGNTEAFF
CDR3nt: TGTGCCACCATCGGGGGGGGTAACACTGAAGCTTTCTTT

abundance: -
d_gene: TRBD2
j_gene: TRBJ2-3
v_gene: TRBV6-4
CDR3aa: CASSERGVPDTQYF
CDR3nt: TGTGCCAGCAGTGAGCGGGGGGTCCCAGATACGCAGTATTTT

abundance: -
d_gene: TRBD2
j_gene: TRBJ2-7
v_gene: TRBV3-1/TRBV3-2
CDR3aa: CASSQLDSGHYEQYF
CDR3nt: TGTGCCAGCAGCCAATTGGATAGCGGGCACTACGAGCAGTACTTC

abundance: -
d_gene: -
j_gene: TRBJ1-2
v_gene: TRBV7-9
CDR3aa: CASSAGPNSLWTF
CDR3nt: TGTGCCAGCAGCGCGGGACCCAACTCCCTGTGGACCTTC

abundance: -
d_gene: TRBD1
j_gene: TRBJ1-2
v_gene: TRBV5-6
CDR3aa: CASSSPRQGVYGYTF
CDR3nt: TGTGCCAGCAGCTCGCCCAGACAGGGGGTATATGGCTACACCTTC

abundance: -
d_gene: -
j_gene: TRBJ2-5
v_gene: TRBV5-1
CDR3aa: CASSGSAQETQYF
CDR3nt: TGCGCCAGCAGCGGCAGCGCTCAAGAGACCCAGTACTTC

abundance: -
d_gene: -
j_gene: TRBJ1-1
v_gene: TRBV5-1
CDR3aa: CASSLEWGFGEAFF
CDR3nt: TGCGCCAGCAGCTTGGAGTGGGGCTTCGGGGAAGCTTTCTTT

abundance: -
d_gene: -
j_gene: TRBJ2-7
v_gene: TRBV19
CDR3aa: CASSTQGGYEQYF
CDR3nt: TGTGCCAGTAGTACCCAGGGGGGCTACGAGCAGTACTTC

abundance: -
d_gene: -
j_gene: TRBJ2-4
v_gene: TRBV5-5
CDR3aa: CASSADTRLAKNIQYF
CDR3nt: TGTGCCAGCAGCGCCGACACCCGTCTAGCCAAAAACATTCAGTACTTC

abundance: few
d_gene: -
j_gene: TRBJ2-3
v_gene: TRBV10-1
CDR3aa: CASSESIANTDTQYF
CDR3nt: TGCGCCAGCAGTGAGTCGATAGCTAACACAGATACGCAGTATTTT

abundance: -
d_gene: -
j_gene: TRBJ1-4
v_gene: TRBV28
CDR3aa: CAGQDSTNEKLFF
CDR3nt: TGTGCCGGCCAGGACAGCACGAATGAAAAACTGTTTTTT

abundance: -
d_gene: -
j_gene: TRBJ2-3
v_gene: TRBV6-5
CDR3aa: CASSFTGMDTQYF
CDR3nt: TGTGCCAGCTCATTTACAGGGATGGATACGCAGTATTTT

abundance: -
d_gene: TRBD1
j_gene: TRBJ2-5
v_gene: TRBV7-2
CDR3aa: CASSAGGETQYF
CDR3nt: TGTGCCAGCAGCGCAGGGGGTGAGACCCAGTACTTC

abundance: -
d_gene: -
j_gene: TRBJ2-5
v_gene: TRBV5-4
CDR3aa: CASSLKGRSIQETQYF
CDR3nt: TGTGCCAGCAGCTTGAAGGGGCGATCTATACAAGAGACCCAGTACTTC

abundance: once
d_gene: -
j_gene: TRBJ1-1
v_gene: TRBV6-5
CDR3aa: CASRVRQANTEAFF
CDR3nt: TGTGCCAGCAGAGTGCGACAGGCGAACACTGAAGCTTTCTTT

abundance: -
d_gene: -
j_gene: TRBJ1-4
v_gene: TRBV6-2/TRBV6-3
CDR3aa: CASSYPTGRTVGEKLFF
CDR3nt: TGTGCCAGCAGTTACCCGACAGGACGAACCGTGGGAGAAAAACTGTTTTTT

abundance: once
d_gene: TRBD1
j_gene: TRBJ2-7
v_gene: TRBV19
CDR3aa: CASSTDRRDRESYEQYF
CDR3nt: TGTGCCAGTAGTACCGATCGCCGGGACAGGGAGTCCTACGAGCAGTACTTC

abundance: -
d_gene: -
j_gene: TRBJ2-5
v_gene: TRBV7-2
CDR3aa: CASSLVGGTVTKETQYF
CDR3nt: TGTGCCAGCAGCTTAGTTGGCGGGACGGTCACCAAAGAGACCCAGTACTTC

abundance: -
d_gene: TRBD2
j_gene: TRBJ2-2
v_gene: TRBV9
CDR3aa: CASSMTSGTGELFF
CDR3nt: TGTGCCAGCAGCATGACTAGCGGCACCGGGGAGCTGTTTTTT

abundance: -
d_gene: -
j_gene: TRBJ1-2
v_gene: TRBV5-1
CDR3aa: CASSLDPEGAYTF
CDR3nt: TGCGCCAGCAGCTTGGACCCGGAGGGCGCGTACACCTTC

abundance: -
d_gene: -
j_gene: TRBJ1-1
v_gene: TRBV27
CDR3aa: CASSLGGKVDTEAFF
CDR3nt: TGTGCCAGCAGTTTAGGGGGCAAGGTGGACACTGAAGCTTTCTTT

abundance: -
d_gene: TRBD1
j_gene: TRBJ2-7
v_gene: TRBV6-5
CDR3aa: CASSYTVTGAYEQYF
CDR3nt: TGTGCCAGCAGTTACACTGTGACAGGGGCCTACGAGCAGTACTTC